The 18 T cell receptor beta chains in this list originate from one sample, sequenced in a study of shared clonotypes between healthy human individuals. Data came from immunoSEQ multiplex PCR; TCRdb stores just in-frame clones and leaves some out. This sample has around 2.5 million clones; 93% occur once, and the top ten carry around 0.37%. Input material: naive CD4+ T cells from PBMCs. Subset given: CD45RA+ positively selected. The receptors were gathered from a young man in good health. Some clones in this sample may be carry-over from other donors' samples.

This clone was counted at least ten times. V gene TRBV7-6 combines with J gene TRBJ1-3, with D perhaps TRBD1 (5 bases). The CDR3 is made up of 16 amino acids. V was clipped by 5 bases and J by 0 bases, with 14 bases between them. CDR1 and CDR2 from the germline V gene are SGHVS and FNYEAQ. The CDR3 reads CASSRPGGSSGNTIYF. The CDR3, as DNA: TGTGCCAGCAGCCGCCCCGGGGGAAGCTCTGGAAACACCATATATTTT. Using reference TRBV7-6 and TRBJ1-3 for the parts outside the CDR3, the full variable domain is GAGVSQSPRYKVTKRGQDVALRCDPISGHVSLYWYRQALGQGPEFLTYFNYEAQQDKSGLPNDRFSAERPEGSISTLTIQRTEQRDSAMYRCASSRPGGSSGNTIYFGEGSWLTVV.

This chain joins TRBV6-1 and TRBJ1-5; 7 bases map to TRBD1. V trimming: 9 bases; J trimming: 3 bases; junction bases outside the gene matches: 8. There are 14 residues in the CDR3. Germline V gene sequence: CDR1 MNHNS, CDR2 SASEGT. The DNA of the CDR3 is TGTGCCAGGACGTGCCAGGGGGTCAATCAGCCCCAGCATTTT. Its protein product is CARTCQGVNQPQHF.

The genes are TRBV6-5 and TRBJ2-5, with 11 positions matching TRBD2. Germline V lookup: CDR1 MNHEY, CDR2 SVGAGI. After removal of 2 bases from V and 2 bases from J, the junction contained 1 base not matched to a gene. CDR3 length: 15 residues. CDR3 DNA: TGTGCCAGCAGTTACGGGACTAGCGGACAAGAGACCCAGTACTTC. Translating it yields CASSYGTSGQETQYF.

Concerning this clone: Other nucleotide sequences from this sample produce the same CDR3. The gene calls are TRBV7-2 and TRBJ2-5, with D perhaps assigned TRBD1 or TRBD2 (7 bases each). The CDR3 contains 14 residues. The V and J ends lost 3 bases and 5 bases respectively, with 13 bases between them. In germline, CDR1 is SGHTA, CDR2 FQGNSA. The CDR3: CASSLGGGLETQYF. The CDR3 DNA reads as TGTGCCAGCAGCTTGGGAGGGGGCTTGGAGACCCAGTACTTC.

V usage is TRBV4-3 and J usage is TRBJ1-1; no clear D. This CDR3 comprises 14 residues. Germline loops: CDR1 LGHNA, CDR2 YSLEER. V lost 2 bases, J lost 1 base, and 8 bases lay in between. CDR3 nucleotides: TGCGCCAGCAGCCAAAGGGTTGGGAACACTGAAGCTTTCTTT. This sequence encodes CASSQRVGNTEAFF.

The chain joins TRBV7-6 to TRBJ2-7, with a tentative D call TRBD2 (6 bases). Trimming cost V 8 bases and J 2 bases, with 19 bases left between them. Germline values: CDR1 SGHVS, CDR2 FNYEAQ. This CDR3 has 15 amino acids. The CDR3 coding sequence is TGTGCCAGCGGGCGCTGGGGGGACTCCGCCTACGAGCAGTACTTC. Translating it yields CASGRWGDSAYEQYF.

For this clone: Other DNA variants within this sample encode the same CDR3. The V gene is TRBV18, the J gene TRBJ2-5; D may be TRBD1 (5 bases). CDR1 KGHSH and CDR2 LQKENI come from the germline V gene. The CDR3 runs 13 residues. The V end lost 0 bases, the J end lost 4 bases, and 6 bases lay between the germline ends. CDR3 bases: TGTGCCAGCTCACCACCGACAGTAGAGACCCAGTACTTC. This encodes CASSPPTVETQYF.

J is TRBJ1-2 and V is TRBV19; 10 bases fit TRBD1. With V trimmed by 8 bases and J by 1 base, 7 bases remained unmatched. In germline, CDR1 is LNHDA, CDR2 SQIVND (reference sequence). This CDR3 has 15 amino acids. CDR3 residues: CASRDRGFGNYGYTF. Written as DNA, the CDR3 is TGTGCCAGTCGGGACAGGGGTTTCGGTAACTATGGCTACACCTTC.

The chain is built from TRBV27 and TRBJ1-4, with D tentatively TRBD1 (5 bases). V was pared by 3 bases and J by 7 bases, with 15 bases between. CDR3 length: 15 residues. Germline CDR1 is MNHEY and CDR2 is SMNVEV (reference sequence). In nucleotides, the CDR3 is TGTGCCAGCAGTTTTGTCTCAGGGAACGGTGAAAAACTGTTTTTT. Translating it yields CASSFVSGNGEKLFF.

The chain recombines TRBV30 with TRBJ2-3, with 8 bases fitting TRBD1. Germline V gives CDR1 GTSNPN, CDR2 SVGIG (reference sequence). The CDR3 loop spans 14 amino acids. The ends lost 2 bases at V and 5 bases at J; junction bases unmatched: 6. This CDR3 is CAWSLGQGLDTQYF. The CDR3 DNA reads TGTGCCTGGAGTCTAGGACAGGGTTTAGATACGCAGTATTTT. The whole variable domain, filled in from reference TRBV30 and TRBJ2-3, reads SQTIHQWPATLVQPVGSPLSLECTVEGTSNPNLYWYRQAAGRGLQLLFYSVGIGQISSEVPQNLSASRPQDRQFILSSKKLLLSDSGFYLCAWSLGQGLDTQYFGPGTRLTVL.

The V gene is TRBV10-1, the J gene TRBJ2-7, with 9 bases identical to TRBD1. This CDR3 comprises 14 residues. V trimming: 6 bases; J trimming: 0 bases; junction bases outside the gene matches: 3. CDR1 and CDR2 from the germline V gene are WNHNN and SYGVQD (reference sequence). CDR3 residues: CASRGTGSSYEQYF. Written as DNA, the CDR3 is TGCGCCAGCAGAGGGACAGGGAGCTCCTACGAGCAGTACTTC.

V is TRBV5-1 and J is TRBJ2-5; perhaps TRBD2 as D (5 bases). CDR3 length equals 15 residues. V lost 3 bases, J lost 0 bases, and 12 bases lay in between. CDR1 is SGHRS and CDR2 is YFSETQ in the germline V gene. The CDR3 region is CASSSGFSYQETQYF. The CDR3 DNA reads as TGCGCCAGCAGCTCGGGGTTTTCGTACCAAGAGACCCAGTACTTC.

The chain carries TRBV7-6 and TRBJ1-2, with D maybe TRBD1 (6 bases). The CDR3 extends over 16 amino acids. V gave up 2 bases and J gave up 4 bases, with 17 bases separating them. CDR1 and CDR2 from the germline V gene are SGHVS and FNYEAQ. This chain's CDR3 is CASSLSYGTRGYGYTF. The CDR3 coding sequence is TGTGCCAGCAGCTTAAGTTATGGGACAAGGGGCTATGGCTACACCTTC.

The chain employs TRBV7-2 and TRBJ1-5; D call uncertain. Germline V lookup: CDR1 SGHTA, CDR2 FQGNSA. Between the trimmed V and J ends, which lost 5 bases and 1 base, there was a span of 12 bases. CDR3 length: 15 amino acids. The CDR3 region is CASSRTRSSNQPQHF. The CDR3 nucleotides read TGTGCCAGCAGCCGAACACGTTCAAGCAATCAGCCCCAGCATTTT.

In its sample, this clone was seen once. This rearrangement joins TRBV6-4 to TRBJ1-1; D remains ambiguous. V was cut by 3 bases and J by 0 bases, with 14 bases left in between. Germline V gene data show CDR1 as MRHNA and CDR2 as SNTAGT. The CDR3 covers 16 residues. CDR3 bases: TGTGCCAGCAGTGAAGGCAGTACCTACATGAACACTGAAGCTTTCTTT. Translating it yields CASSEGSTYMNTEAFF.

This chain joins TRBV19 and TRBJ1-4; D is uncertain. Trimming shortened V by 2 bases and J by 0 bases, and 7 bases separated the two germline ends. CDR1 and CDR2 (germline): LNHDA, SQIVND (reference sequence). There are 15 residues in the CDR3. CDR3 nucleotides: TGTGCCAGTAGTATATTATCGTCAACTAATGAAAAACTGTTTTTT. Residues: CASSILSSTNEKLFF.

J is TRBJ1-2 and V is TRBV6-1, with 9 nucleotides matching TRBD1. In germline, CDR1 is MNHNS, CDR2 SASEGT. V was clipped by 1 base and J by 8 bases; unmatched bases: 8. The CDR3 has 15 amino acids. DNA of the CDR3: TGTGCCAGCAGTGAAGGGCGCACAGGGGGCCGGGGCTACACCTTC. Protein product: CASSEGRTGGRGYTF.

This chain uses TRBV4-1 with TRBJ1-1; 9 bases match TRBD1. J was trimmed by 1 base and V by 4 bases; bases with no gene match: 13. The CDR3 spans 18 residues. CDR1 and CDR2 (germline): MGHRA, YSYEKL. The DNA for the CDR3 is TGCGCCAGCAGCCCTCGAGACCCGACAGGGGGTGGGAACACTGAAGCTTTCTTT. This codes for CASSPRDPTGGGNTEAFF.